The clone carrying this T cell receptor (beta chain) occurred a few times. Antigen: not known. The TCRbeta library incorporated unique molecular identifiers. Each CDR3 protein gets one entry after TCRdb re-called the PCR reads with MiXCR. The profile shows just over 950,000 distinct CDR3 sequences, around 30% of them singletons. These data originate in a study of T-cell reconstitution after alpha-beta-depleted transplantation in children. Study-wide findings and caveats: Reportedly, only several hundred clones from non-depleted graft cells drove alpha-beta T-cell counts at about two months.

The sequence was collected from a boy under two years old who had a stem cell transplant for SCID, so the T cells may come from the graft donor. Sample: PBMCs, mostly from graft donor cells, taken 360 days after TCRalphabeta/CD19-depleted stem cell transplant.

The CDR3 sequence: CASSYGILTESSYNSPLHF. The CDR3 DNA reads as TGTGCCAGCAGTTACGGGATCCTCACGGAAAGCTCCTATAATTCACCCCTCCACTTT. The J gene is TRBJ1-6, the V gene TRBV6-5; D gene unclear. V dropped 2 bases and J dropped 0 bases, with 17 bases sitting between them. The CDR3 runs 19 residues. Germline values: CDR1 MNHEY, CDR2 SVGAGI.